Following are 8 T cell receptor beta chains from one sample sequenced in a study of T and B cells in COVID-19 patients. From blood, roughly 220-550 ng of genomic DNA served as TRB template. Multiplex PCR with BIOMED2 TRB-A/B primer pools amplified TRB rearrangements. TCRdb reprocessed the multiplex PCR reads with MiXCR, giving one entry per CDR3 protein. The table includes some 10,000 distinct CDR3 sequences, under 35% detected once. The sample consisted of blood. Source of these receptors: a human donor who had recovered from COVID-19.

This clonotype has just a few counts. The chain combines TRBV24-1 with TRBJ2-1; no firm D call. The CDR3 covers 10 residues. From germline, CDR1 is KGHDR and CDR2 SFDVKD. Trimming pared 9 bases from V and 8 bases from J, leaving 7 bases between. The CDR3 reads CATLCDEQFF. DNA for the CDR3: TGTGCCACCCTGTGCGATGAGCAGTTCTTC.

This clonotype was recorded a few times. J is TRBJ2-5 and V is TRBV24-1, with 7 positions matching TRBD1. Germline V lookup: CDR1 KGHDR, CDR2 SFDVKD. This CDR3 has 19 amino acids. Trimming cost V 0 bases and J 2 bases; bases outside gene matches: 14. The CDR3 is CATSDLVGRTGQVQETQYF. For the CDR3, the DNA is TGTGCCACCAGTGATTTGGTAGGAAGAACTGGACAGGTTCAAGAGACCCAGTACTTC.

The V call is TRBV24-1, the J call TRBJ1-5; TRBD1 aligns across 7 bases. With 8 bases clipped from V and 4 bases from J, the junction kept 4 bases outside the gene matches. Germline V lookup: CDR1 KGHDR, CDR2 SFDVKD. CDR3 length: 13 amino acids. The CDR3 DNA reads TGTGCCACCATTGGACAGGTTAATCAGCCCCAGCATTTT. Its translation: CATIGQVNQPQHF.

By sample share, this clonotype is medium-sized. The chain has TRBV19 and TRBJ2-7, with 9 bases fitting TRBD1. The CDR3 spans 14 residues. The germline V gene encodes CDR1 LNHDA and CDR2 SQIVND (reference sequence). J gave up 3 bases and V 6 bases, and 6 bases lay outside the gene matches. The CDR3 is CASREGTGLYEQYF. The CDR3 DNA reads as TGTGCCAGTAGGGAAGGGACAGGGCTCTACGAGCAGTACTTC.

J is TRBJ2-3 and V is TRBV10-3; 11 bases map to TRBD1. J lost 4 bases, V lost 5 bases, and 5 bases had no gene match. This CDR3 is 15 amino acids long. CDR1 ENHRY and CDR2 SYGVKD come from the germline V gene. DNA for the CDR3: TGTGCCATCAGTTCCGGGACAGGGGGACCAGATACGCAGTATTTT. It is translated as CAISSGTGGPDTQYF.

The V and J genes are TRBV6-5 and TRBJ2-1; 10 bases are a match to TRBD2. After removal of 5 bases from V and 4 bases from J, the junction contained 2 bases not matched to a gene. The CDR3 has 14 residues. In germline, CDR1 is MNHEY, CDR2 SVGAGI. CDR3 protein: CASSRTSGYNEQFF. CDR3 in DNA: TGTGCCAGCAGTCGGACTAGCGGATACAATGAGCAGTTCTTC.

By share, this clonotype counts as medium-sized. V gene TRBV19 combines with J gene TRBJ2-1; 7 bases are a match to TRBD2. The CDR3 extends over 15 amino acids. J lost 6 bases, V lost 9 bases, and 14 bases had no gene match. Germline V gene lookup returns CDR1 LNHDA and CDR2 SQIVND (reference sequence). This chain's CDR3 is CASRPDGGWSNEQFF. The DNA for the CDR3 is TGTGCCAGCAGGCCTGACGGGGGGTGGTCCAATGAGCAGTTCTTC.

Sample share makes this clonotype medium-sized. The chain combines TRBV11-3 with TRBJ2-5; 11 nucleotides agree with TRBD1. This CDR3 is 15 amino acids long. The V and J ends lost 5 bases and 2 bases, in that order; junction bases with no gene match: 4. The germline gives CDR1 SGHNT, CDR2 YENEEA. The chain's CDR3 is CASSMGQGDQETQYF. CDR3 coding DNA: TGTGCCAGCAGCATGGGACAGGGGGATCAAGAGACCCAGTACTTC.